Listed below are T cell receptor beta chains from one sample, sequenced in a study of blood T cell repertoires in COVID-19. Clones were read by immunoSEQ multiplex PCR, and TCRdb kept only the in-frame ones, dropping some. The table lists roughly 380,000 clones, 70% to 90% of them singletons, with roughly 1.5% in the top ten. The sample consisted of peripheral blood. These receptors all come from a woman aged 40 to 49 with COVID-19, enrolled during active disease. CDR3s include the opening cysteine and the closing phenylalanine or tryptophan. The D gene is left open where the match is weak. Clone size, where shown, is once, few, many, or a class for clones that have expanded.

j_call v_call clone_size d_call cdr3_aa cdr3_nt
TRBJ1-1 TRBV9 NA NA CASSAAVMVTEAFF TGTGCCAGCAGCGCCGCGGTTATGGTCACTGAAGCTTTCTTT
TRBJ2-3 TRBV27 NA NA CASSLPGADTQYF TGTGCCAGCAGTTTACCAGGGGCCGATACGCAGTATTTT
TRBJ2-7 TRBV5-6 NA NA CASNRGNYEQYF TGTGCCAGCAATCGAGGGAACTACGAGCAGTACTTC
TRBJ2-3 TRBV4-3 NA NA CASSQDRGSDTQYF TGCGCCAGCAGCCAAGACAGGGGTTCGGATACGCAGTATTTT
TRBJ1-3 TRBV5-1 once NA CASSPTGDTIYF TGCGCCAGCAGCCCCACCGGAGACACCATATATTTT
TRBJ2-2 TRBV5-1 NA NA CASSLVRGGTGELFF TGCGCCAGCAGCTTGGTTAGGGGTGGCACCGGGGAGCTGTTTTTT
TRBJ1-2 TRBV11-2 once TRBD1 CASSLDRGGDNYGYTF TGTGCCAGCAGCTTAGATCGAGGGGGCGATAACTATGGCTACACCTTC
TRBJ1-6 TRBV5-1 NA TRBD1 CASSKGQGANSPLHF TGCGCCAGCAGCAAAGGACAGGGGGCTAATTCACCCCTCCACTTT
TRBJ1-2 TRBV5-5 once TRBD1 CASSPRGVLGQGSYGYTF TGTGCCAGCAGCCCCCGGGGGGTTTTAGGACAGGGCTCCTATGGCTACACCTTC
TRBJ2-5 TRBV11-3 NA TRBD2 CASSLGRSGAPQETQYF TGTGCCAGCAGCTTAGGAAGGAGCGGGGCCCCCCAAGAGACCCAGTACTTC
TRBJ2-3 TRBV18 NA NA CASSVFDSDVDTQYF TGTGCCAGCTCAGTATTTGACAGTGATGTAGATACGCAGTATTTT
TRBJ1-3 TRBV10-3 NA NA CAIGQGNTIYF TGTGCCATCGGGCAGGGAAACACCATATATTTT
TRBJ1-2 TRBV28 NA NA CASTTLPAKNYGYTF TGTGCCAGCACCACTCTCCCTGCAAAAAACTATGGCTACACCTTC
TRBJ2-5 TRBV7-2 NA TRBD2 CASSLGSGRAWETQYF TGTGCCAGCAGCTTAGGGAGCGGGAGGGCGTGGGAGACCCAGTACTTC
TRBJ1-6 TRBV14 NA NA CASSQTGYIPTLHF TGTGCCAGCAGCCAAACAGGGTATATCCCTACCCTCCACTTT
TRBJ2-6 TRBV27 NA NA CASSFGGANVLTF TGTGCCAGCAGTTTCGGGGGGGCCAACGTCCTGACTTTC
TRBJ2-1 TRBV5-4 NA NA CASSLVGTGDNEQFF TGTGCCAGCAGCTTGGTGGGGACTGGAGACAATGAGCAGTTCTTC